The next 4 T cell receptor beta chains were all read from a single sample in a study of OX40 agonist ivuxolimab in advanced cancers. Profiling relied on immunoSEQ multiplex PCR, and the TCRdb table lists in-frame clones only, not all of them. Found here are fewer than 85,000 clones, approximately 91% of them singletons; the top ten hold about 0.7%. This material consisted of CD4+ or CD8+ T cells sorted from blood, taken in a trial of the OX40 agonist ivuxolimab. The receptors stem from an adult with an advanced solid tumor such as melanoma, head and neck, liver or kidney cancer.

The rearrangement joins TRBV7-2 to TRBJ1-5; no definite D call. Germline CDR1 is SGHTA and CDR2 is FQGNSA. The CDR3 is 12 residues long. The ends were cut back, 3 bases at V and 9 bases at J, with 9 bases in the middle. CDR3 in DNA: TGTGCCAGCAGCTTTAGCCCGGGGCCCCAGCATTTT. Its protein product is CASSFSPGPQHF.

This clone was seen only a few times. The chain recombines TRBV9 with TRBJ1-6; 9 bases align to TRBD1. The CDR3 sequence is 15 residues long. The germline V gene has CDR1 SGDLS and CDR2 YYNGEE. V shed 3 bases, J shed 9 bases, and the junction held 7 bases outside the gene matches. The CDR3 is CASSATGTGTSPLHF. Written as DNA, the CDR3 is TGTGCCAGCAGCGCTACCGGGACAGGGACTTCACCCCTCCACTTT.

This CDR3 is CASSATRNEQFF. The CDR3 nucleotides are TGTGCCAGCAGCGCGACTAGAAATGAGCAGTTCTTC. The V and J genes are TRBV5-4 and TRBJ2-1; a possible D gene is TRBD2 (6 bases). Trimming took off 4 bases at V and 7 bases at J, with 9 bases between the two ends. Germline values: CDR1 SGHNT, CDR2 YYREEE (reference sequence). The CDR3 extends over 12 amino acids.

The V call is TRBV25-1, the J call TRBJ2-7; D is ambiguous. The CDR3 length is 16 residues. Germline V gene sequence: CDR1 MGHDK, CDR2 SYGVNS. V lost 11 bases, J lost 2 bases, and 25 bases lay in between. The CDR3 DNA is TGTGCCCACCCCCTTTCTCCACCTTCCCCCGCCTACGAGCAGTACTTC. Encoded protein: CAHPLSPPSPAYEQYF.